One T cell receptor (beta chain) is described in this entry. This clonotype has ten or more counts. No cognate antigen has been identified for it. It has no much larger one-base neighbor in the sample; base qualities were not kept. The data were taken from a study of human T cells and chemical hapten exposure (dated by TCRdb to about 2021). Some background on the complete study: For sensitization, 2% DPC in acetone was applied to a 2 cm by 2 cm area of upper inner arm skin. Patients additionally received weekly therapeutic DPC doses to the scalp throughout the roughly 25-week study period. Patch testing was performed on the upper back with Finn chambers containing 0.01% DPC, and the patch tests were scored after 6 days according to International Contact Dermatitis Research Group standards. The mostly female patient cohort included alopecia areata with under or over 50% scalp involvement, alopecia totalis and alopecia universalis. Libraries were combined into a pool for sequencing, and differences in TCR yield between samples came mainly from small differences in library volumes within the pool. In alopecia patients, the study followed how the peripheral blood TCR repertoire changed in vivo over primary and secondary sensitization to diphenylcyclopropenone (DPC), a hapten. Blood was sampled from patients pre-sensitization (week 0) and at 2, 6 and about 24 weeks after DPC sensitization. For TCR sequencing, blood came from some 31 alopecia patients at anywhere from one to four time points (pre-sensitization, 2, 6 and 24 weeks). The study at large found these results: Repeated subsampling changed both the strength of the expansion versus patch-test correlation and the threshold at which the correlation became significant. DPC sensitization did not change the number of TCRs with a frequency above 1 in 1000, and there was no evidence of changes in global repertoire structure. The number of PT1 expanded TCRs positively correlated with patch test score, significant at thresholds 8, 16 and 32 but not 4. Expanded TCRs formed significantly more large CDR3 similarity clusters than pre-sensitization or healthy control sets, consistent with antigen-driven responses. All patients had alopecia, a presumed autoimmune disease, so their immune response might differ from that of healthy individuals.

Receptor libraries were prepared by RACE. Instrument on record: NextSeq 500. During library preparation, unique molecular identifiers were attached to individual cDNA molecules so that TCRs could be counted quantitatively and reproducibly. Each blood RNA sample was used to sequence both TCR alpha and TCR beta chains. As for the original processing: Samples had a median of roughly 91,000 TCRs, with a range from roughly 23,224 to 700,000. V, J and CDR3 annotation of the TCR reads was performed with the Decombinator software suite. Every sample was subsampled to the same number of TCRs (28,000) for the PS versus PT1 abundance plots. TCRs were defined as expanded if absent before sensitization and observed at least eight times at the 2-week time point. TCRdb handled the public reads itself, with Q25 trimming in fastp and clone calling in MiXCR, and kept productive beta chains. Rows with a matching CDR3 protein are joined into one entry that keeps the most common DNA and genes. TCRdb, not the authors, supplied the V and J calls. The sample includes about 380,000 distinct CDR3 sequences, with 4% to 6% observed a single time. The ten most abundant clones make up 2.6% of the sample.

The germline V gene sets CDR1 to SGHTA and CDR2 to FQGNSA. V is cut by 3 bases and J by 6 bases, and the space between the germline ends is 13 bases. Including the terminal cysteine and phenylalanine, the CDR3 comprises 14 residues. Only CDR3 DNA is held: 42 bases, read in frame from base 1. In light of the paper, this sample's time point label describes: pre-sensitization, week 0. The treatment or condition label, as the study defines it: therapeutic diphenylcyclopropenone sensitization with weekly scalp DPC. At each patch-test visit, blood was drawn before the patch test was applied. Patients were eligible if aged 18 to 70, diagnosed with alopecia and judged suitable for DPC therapy, and pregnant patients were excluded. Total RNA was extracted from unfractionated whole blood that had been collected in Tempus Blood RNA tubes.

The TCR comes from a woman aged 45-65 years with alopecia areata. Some clones in this sample may be carry-over from other donors' samples. The sample was whole blood, taken in connection with sensitization to the hapten diphenylcyclopropenone (DPC). The V gene is TRBV7-2 and the J gene is TRBJ2-3; a tentative D call is TRBD1 (5 bases match). The CDR3 has the sequence CASSFSLTADTQYF. The DNA sequence follows: TGTGCCAGCAGCTTCAGCCTGACAGCGGATACGCAGTATTTT. The CDR3, completed at both ends by the reference TRBV7-2 and TRBJ2-3 genes, gives the full variable domain GAGVSQSPSNKVTEKGKDVELRCDPISGHTALYWYRQSLGQGLEFLIYFQGNSAPDKSGLPSDRFSAERTGGSVSTLTIQRTQQEDSAVYLCASSFSLTADTQYFGPGTRLTVL.